Shown below are 29 T cell receptor beta chains from a single sample sequenced in a study of blood T cell repertoires in COVID-19. Assay: immunoSEQ multiplex PCR; the TCRdb copy retains only in-frame clones and omits some. The sample carries roughly 49,000 clones, 87% recorded once. The specimen was peripheral blood. The receptors originated from a man aged 45-60 years with active COVID-19.

The V call is TRBV7-2, the J call TRBJ2-1; 14 bases map to TRBD2. CDR1 is SGHTA, CDR2 FQGNSA, per germline. This CDR3 is 17 amino acids long. Unmatched junction bases numbered 12, after V lost 7 bases and J lost 7 bases. CDR3 region: CASIPGTSGSLGNEQFF. In nucleotides, the CDR3 is TGTGCCAGCATCCCGGGGACTAGCGGGAGTCTCGGGAATGAGCAGTTCTTC.

The chain recombines TRBV10-3 with TRBJ2-5; 12 nucleotides agree with TRBD2. CDR3 length: 15 residues. Germline CDR1 ENHRY, CDR2 SYGVKD. The trim removed 6 bases at V and 4 bases at J, leaving 6 bases unmatched. Written as DNA, the CDR3 is TGTGCCATCAGAGAGACTAGCGGGAGTTTAGAGACCCAGTACTTC. It codes for CAIRETSGSLETQYF.

The chain recombines TRBV4-1 with TRBJ1-5; D ambiguous. Trimming took off 4 bases at V and 0 bases at J, with 7 bases between the two ends. Germline assignment: CDR1 MGHRA and CDR2 YSYEKL. This CDR3 contains 14 residues. The CDR3 bases are TGCGCCAGCAGCCCCAGATCTAGCAATCAGCCCCAGCATTTT. Its protein is CASSPRSSNQPQHF.

This rearrangement joins TRBV6-5 to TRBJ1-2, with 7 bases aligning to TRBD1. J gave up 1 base and V 0 bases, and 5 bases lay outside the gene matches. The germline gives CDR1 MNHEY, CDR2 SVGAGI. The CDR3 loop spans 16 amino acids. CDR3 residues: CASSYSSGTVNYGYTF. The CDR3 nucleotides read TGTGCCAGCAGTTACTCGAGTGGGACAGTTAACTATGGCTACACCTTC.

The chain is built from TRBV5-4 and TRBJ2-5; the D is unclear. V gave up 7 bases and J gave up 2 bases, with 12 bases separating them. Per the germline V gene, CDR1 is SGHNT and CDR2 is YYREEE (reference sequence). CDR3 size: 13 residues. The CDR3 here is CASDPGLQETQYF. DNA for the CDR3: TGTGCCAGCGACCCCGGGTTGCAAGAGACCCAGTACTTC.

The V gene is TRBV2, the J gene TRBJ2-5; a possible D gene is TRBD1 (6 bases). The germline V gene has CDR1 SNHLY and CDR2 FYNNEI. The V gene lost 5 bases and the J gene lost 3 bases, with 13 bases spanning the gap. The CDR3 is 14 residues long. The CDR3, as DNA: TGTGCCAGCAGTTCCCGGGCAGGGGAAGAGACCCAGTACTTC. This translates into CASSSRAGEETQYF.

The V call is TRBV13, the J call TRBJ2-5; 14 positions match TRBD2. CDR1 is PRHDT, CDR2 FYEKMQ, per germline (reference sequence). CDR3 length equals 19 residues. With V trimmed by 3 bases and J by 5 bases, 14 bases remained unmatched. The CDR3 DNA is TGTGCCAGCAGCTTTACGACGACTAGCGGGAGGGCCGGGGAGGAGACCCAGTACTTC. Its protein is CASSFTTTSGRAGEETQYF. The variable domain in full, completed from reference TRBV13 and TRBJ2-5, reads AAGVIQSPRHLIKEKRETATLKCYPIPRHDTVYWYQQGPGQDPQFLISFYEKMQSDKGSIPDRFSAQQFSDYHSELNMSSLELGDSALYFCASSFTTTSGRAGEETQYFGPGTRLLVL.

The chain has TRBV7-9 and TRBJ1-3; D might be TRBD1 (5 bases). CDR3 length equals 16 residues. V lost 3 bases, J lost 0 bases, and 12 bases lay in between. Germline V CDR1 and CDR2: SEHNR, FQNEAQ (reference sequence). Here the CDR3 DNA reads TGTGCCAGCAGCTTGACAGCCACATTCTCTGGAAACACCATATATTTT. Its translation: CASSLTATFSGNTIYF.

This rearrangement joins TRBV14 to TRBJ2-1; 8 nucleotides match TRBD2. The junction had 9 bases not matched to a gene; V was cut back by 6 bases and J by 2 bases. Germline-derived CDR1 and CDR2 are SGHDN and FVKESK. CDR3 length: 16 residues. CDR3 in amino acids: CASRGNSGRTYNEQFF. The CDR3 bases are TGTGCCAGCAGGGGTAACAGCGGGAGAACCTACAATGAGCAGTTCTTC. The full variable domain, rest sourced from reference TRBV14 and TRBJ2-1, is EAGVTQFPSHSVIEKGQTVTLRCDPISGHDNLYWYRRVMGKEIKFLLHFVKESKQDESGMPNNRFLAERTGGTYSTLKVQPAELEDSGVYFCASRGNSGRTYNEQFFGPGTRLTVL.

V gene TRBV5-1 combines with J gene TRBJ2-5; 7 bases are shared with TRBD1. Germline CDR1 is SGHRS and CDR2 is YFSETQ. The V and J ends lost 5 bases and 2 bases, in that order; junction bases with no gene match: 3. This CDR3 region has 13 residues. CDR3 DNA: TGCGCCAGCAGGACAGGGCCGCAAGAGACCCAGTACTTC. Translation gives CASRTGPQETQYF.

This rearrangement joins TRBV28 to TRBJ2-7; D unclear. The CDR3 has 11 residues. V shed 5 bases and J shed 4 bases, with 6 bases lying between them. CDR1 is MDHEN and CDR2 is SYDVKM in the germline V gene. CDR3 sequence: CASSPKYEQYF. CDR3 nucleotide sequence: TGTGCCAGCAGTCCAAAATACGAGCAGTACTTC.

The sample holds a few counts of this clone. V usage is TRBV4-2 and J usage is TRBJ1-2; a weak D match, TRBD1 (6 bases). CDR3 length equals 18 residues. CDR1 is LGHNA and CDR2 is YNFKEQ in the germline V gene. Trimming stripped 4 bases from V and 3 bases from J, with 24 bases between. CDR3 sequence: CASSPVQGAHVGDYGYTF. CDR3 in DNA: TGTGCCAGCAGCCCCGTACAGGGCGCACACGTAGGGGACTATGGCTACACCTTC.

J is TRBJ1-1 and V is TRBV9, with D possibly TRBD1 on 5 matching bases. Deletions cut 3 bases from V and 0 bases from J, with 6 bases between. CDR1 is SGDLS, CDR2 YYNGEE, per germline. This CDR3 has 13 residues. Written as DNA, the CDR3 is TGTGCCAGCAGCGGACAGATGAACACTGAAGCTTTCTTT. Translating it yields CASSGQMNTEAFF.

The chain links TRBV11-3 to TRBJ2-5; 9 nucleotides agree with TRBD2. Germline V gene data show CDR1 as SGHNT and CDR2 as YENEEA. The CDR3 spans 13 residues. The trim removed 2 bases at V and 5 bases at J, leaving 0 bases unmatched. CDR3 protein: CASSLLAGETQYF. The CDR3 coding sequence is TGTGCCAGCAGCTTACTAGCGGGGGAGACCCAGTACTTC.

This clone was counted only a few times. The same CDR3 can be traced to other DNA sequences in this sample. V usage is TRBV18 and J usage is TRBJ2-7; 7 positions match TRBD1. The CDR3 is 16 residues long. Germline loops: CDR1 KGHSH, CDR2 LQKENI. V dropped 0 bases and J dropped 4; count of bases not matched to a gene: 9. The CDR3: CASSPPGTGVLYEQYF. The CDR3, as DNA: TGTGCCAGCTCACCACCGGGAACAGGGGTCTTGTACGAGCAGTACTTC.

The gene calls are TRBV11-2 and TRBJ2-2, with D perhaps matching TRBD1 (6 bases). V lost 8 bases to trimming and J lost 3 bases, with 13 bases between them. Germline assignment: CDR1 SGHAT and CDR2 FQNNGV. The CDR3 is 14 residues long. In DNA, the CDR3 is TGTGCCAGCCGCCTCGGACAGTACACCGGGGAGCTGTTTTTT. Protein product: CASRLGQYTGELFF.

This clone was picked up a small number of times. This chain connects TRBV6-5 to TRBJ2-7; tentative D call: TRBD2 (6 bases). The CDR3 covers 13 residues. Trimming shortened V by 6 bases and J by 2 bases, and 11 bases separated the two germline ends. Per the germline V gene, CDR1 is MNHEY and CDR2 is SVGAGI. The CDR3 here is CASRGLSTYEQYF. Here the CDR3 DNA reads TGTGCCAGCAGGGGACTTTCAACCTACGAGCAGTACTTC.

About this clone: One end of the junction is discordant with germline, which a read error may explain. The V gene is TRBV7-8, the J gene TRBJ2-7, with D maybe TRBD2 (6 bases). Germline lookup yields CDR1 SGHVS and CDR2 FQNEAQ. The CDR3 is made up of 13 amino acids. CDR3 in amino acids: CASAPWDSHEQYF. The CDR3 DNA sequence: TGTGCCAGCGCGCCGTGGGACTCCCACGAGCAGTACTTC. Full variable domain (rest looked up from reference TRBV7-8 and TRBJ2-7): GAGVSQSPRYKVAKRGQDVALRCDPISGHVSLFWYQQALGQGPEFLTYFQNEAQLDKSGLPSDRFFAERPEGSVSTLKIQRTQQEDSAVYLCASAPWDSHEQYFGPGTRLTVT.

This chain links TRBV12-3 or TRBV12-4 with TRBJ2-7; weak D call: TRBD1 (5 bases). The length of the CDR3 is 13 residues. V was shortened by 3 bases and J by 6 bases, with 12 bases between the two germline ends. The CDR3 DNA is TGTGCCAGCAGTTTTGGCAGGGTACGCGAGCAGTACTTC. Its protein product is CASSFGRVREQYF.

CDR3 amino acids: CATSRDRTEAFF. The DNA of the CDR3 is TGTGCCACCAGCAGAGACAGGACTGAAGCTTTCTTT. This rearrangement joins TRBV15 to TRBJ1-1, with D hard to call. Germline lookup yields CDR1 LNHNV and CDR2 YYDKDF (reference sequence). This CDR3 has 12 residues. The V end lost 0 bases, the J end lost 5 bases, and 4 bases lay between the germline ends.

The chain links TRBV18 to TRBJ1-1; unclear D gene. The germline CDR1 and CDR2 sequences are KGHSH and LQKENI. CDR3 length: 15 amino acids. V lost 0 bases and J 8 bases, leaving 16 bases between the germline ends. CDR3 residues: CASSPPSISGTEAFF. CDR3 nucleotide sequence: TGTGCCAGCTCACCACCGAGTATTAGCGGAACCGAAGCTTTCTTT. Combining the CDR3 with reference TRBV18 and TRBJ1-1 gives the whole variable domain NAGVMQNPRHLVRRRGQEARLRCSPMKGHSHVYWYRQLPEEGLKFMVYLQKENIIDESGMPKERFSAEFPKEGPSILRIQQVVRGDSAAYFCASSPPSISGTEAFFGQGTRLTVV.

The rearrangement uses TRBV11-3 and TRBJ2-1; TRBD2 matches 8 bases. V trimming: 5 bases; J trimming: 8 bases; junction bases outside the gene matches: 26. The germline V gene encodes CDR1 SGHNT and CDR2 YENEEA. CDR3 length: 20 residues. The CDR3 loop is CASSDRGLVGGVGMWDEQFF. The CDR3, as DNA: TGTGCCAGCAGCGACCGGGGACTAGTCGGGGGTGTGGGGATGTGGGATGAGCAGTTCTTC.

The J gene is TRBJ2-2, the V gene TRBV19; 9 bases line up with TRBD1. Losses at the gene ends were 6 bases for V and 7 bases for J; bases not matched to a gene: 9. The CDR3 has 15 amino acids. CDR1 and CDR2 (germline): LNHDA, SQIVND (reference sequence). The CDR3 protein is CASSGTGFGGGELFF. DNA of the CDR3: TGTGCCAGTAGCGGGACAGGGTTTGGTGGCGGGGAGCTGTTTTTT. Full variable domain (rest looked up from reference TRBV19 and TRBJ2-2): DGGITQSPKYLFRKEGQNVTLSCEQNLNHDAMYWYRQDPGQGLRLIYYSQIVNDFQKGDIAEGYSVSREKKESFPLTVTSAQKNPTAFYLCASSGTGFGGGELFFGEGSRLTVL.

This clone has just one count. The chain joins TRBV19 to TRBJ1-1; D call uncertain. The CDR3 consists of 14 residues. V lost 7 bases and J lost 0, with 12 bases in between. Per the germline V gene, CDR1 is LNHDA and CDR2 is SQIVND (reference sequence). DNA for the CDR3: TGTGCCAGTACCCCATCCGGGATGAACACTGAAGCTTTCTTT. This gives the protein CASTPSGMNTEAFF.

This clone was observed once. The chain carries TRBV6-7 and TRBJ2-2; TRBD2 agrees at 8 bases. TRBV6-7 counts as an open reading frame of uncertain function. V was clipped by 7 bases and J by 3 bases; unmatched bases: 4. The CDR3 totals 14 residues. The CDR3 sequence: CASTPGGYTGELFF. The CDR3 bases are TGTGCCAGCACTCCGGGAGGGTACACCGGGGAGCTGTTTTTT.

The CDR3 coding sequence is TGTGCCAGCCGAAGGGGGGGGCTACTCGGGAACACCGGGGAGCTGTTTTTT. Translation gives CASRRGGLLGNTGELFF. The chain employs TRBV11-2 and TRBJ2-2, with D possibly TRBD2 on 7 matching bases. The CDR3 runs 17 residues. Between the trimmed V and J ends, which lost 8 bases and 1 base, there was a span of 20 bases. Per germline, CDR1 SGHAT and CDR2 FQNNGV.

This clone was detected only a few times. The chain is built from TRBV30 and TRBJ1-4; tentatively, D is TRBD1 (5 bases). Germline values: CDR1 GTSNPN, CDR2 SVGIG (reference sequence). Trimming took 5 bases from V and 0 from J, leaving 13 bases between them. CDR3 size: 15 residues. CDR3 in amino acids: CAWAQGLATNEKLFF. CDR3 nucleotides: TGTGCCTGGGCGCAGGGACTTGCAACTAATGAAAAACTGTTTTTT. Filled out from reference TRBV30 and TRBJ1-4, the complete variable domain reads SQTIHQWPATLVQPVGSPLSLECTVEGTSNPNLYWYRQAAGRGLQLLFYSVGIGQISSEVPQNLSASRPQDRQFILSSKKLLLSDSGFYLCAWAQGLATNEKLFFGSGTQLSVL.

The chain recombines TRBV4-3 with TRBJ2-5, with 10 bases that match TRBD2. The CDR3 sequence is 15 residues long. Trimming at V came to 3 bases and at J to 5 bases, leaving 6 bases not matched to a gene. Per the germline V gene, CDR1 is LGHNA and CDR2 is YSLEER. CDR3 nucleotide sequence: TGCGCCAGCAGCCAGGGGACTAGCGAGGTGGAGACCCAGTACTTC. This gives the protein CASSQGTSEVETQYF.

V and J are TRBV27 and TRBJ1-5, with 7 positions matching TRBD1. Germline CDR1 is MNHEY and CDR2 is SMNVEV (reference sequence). The CDR3 loop spans 14 amino acids. V gave up 7 bases and J gave up 3 bases; unmatched junction bases: 6. CDR3 in DNA: TGTGCCAGCAAGCCTGACAGGGACAATCAGCCCCAGCATTTT. It yields the protein CASKPDRDNQPQHF.